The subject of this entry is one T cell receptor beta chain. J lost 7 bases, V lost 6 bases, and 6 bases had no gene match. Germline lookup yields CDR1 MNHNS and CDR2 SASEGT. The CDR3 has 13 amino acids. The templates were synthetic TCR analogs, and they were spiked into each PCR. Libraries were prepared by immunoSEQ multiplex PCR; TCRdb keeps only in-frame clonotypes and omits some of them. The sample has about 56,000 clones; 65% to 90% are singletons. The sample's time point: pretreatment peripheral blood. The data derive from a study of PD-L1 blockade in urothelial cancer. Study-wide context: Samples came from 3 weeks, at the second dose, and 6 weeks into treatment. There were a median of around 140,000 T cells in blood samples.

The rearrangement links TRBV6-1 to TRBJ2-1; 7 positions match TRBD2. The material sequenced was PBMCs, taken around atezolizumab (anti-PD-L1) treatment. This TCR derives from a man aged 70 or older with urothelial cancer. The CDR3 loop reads CASSSSGVNEQFF. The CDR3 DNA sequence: TGTGCCAGCAGCTCTAGCGGAGTGAATGAGCAGTTCTTC.